Reported below is one TCR beta chain. Its antigen is still unknown. CDR3 size: 18 residues. CDR1 is SGHVS and CDR2 is FQNEAQ in the germline V gene. The sample is drawn from a study of T cells expressing NK-cell markers. General study points: CD8+ T cells in 5 or 6 donors included dominant NKG2C+ clonotypes at about 1.0-7.5%.

TCRdb re-analyzed the 5' RACE reads; it lists each CDR3 protein once, without DNA. This table lists 550,000 to 600,000 distinct CDR3 sequences. The material sequenced was blood T cells: a sorted CD56 or NKG2C T cell subset, CD4+ or CD8+ T cells, or bulk PBMC T cells (not recorded which). This chain links TRBV7-8 with TRBJ2-6; TCRdb picks TRBD1, but there is no DNA to check that call. The TCR originated in a young man in good health. This CDR3 is CASSSPAQALSGANVLTF.